Shown below are 18 T cell receptor beta chains from a single sample sequenced in a study of cytomegalovirus exposure and HLA in healthy donors. In the PCR, 60 Vbeta and 13 Jbeta primers were used. Method: immunoSEQ multiplex PCR; TCRdb's copy keeps in-frame clones and lacks some. The sample has some 130,000 clones, 60% to 80% seen once. The sequenced sample was PBMCs. All receptors come from a man between 18 and 35 years old in good health and CMV-seronegative.

This clone occurred a few times. The rearrangement joins TRBV4-3 to TRBJ1-4, with D possibly TRBD1 on 5 matching bases. This CDR3 spans 16 amino acids. Germline V CDR1 and CDR2: LGHNA, YSLEER. Trimming removed 1 base from V and 1 base from J, with 10 bases in between. CDR3 region: CASSQGQTLTNEKLFF. DNA for the CDR3: TGCGCCAGCAGCCAAGGACAGACCCTAACTAATGAAAAACTGTTTTTT.

This chain uses TRBV19 with TRBJ1-2; the D is unclear. The CDR3 totals 19 residues. Deletions cut 0 bases from V and 3 bases from J, with 23 bases between. Per germline, CDR1 LNHDA and CDR2 SQIVND (reference sequence). CDR3 nucleotides: TGTGCCAGTAGTATAGATCACAGCCTAAAGAGGGCTAGGGACTATGGCTACACCTTC. Its translation: CASSIDHSLKRARDYGYTF.

This clone has only one observation. The chain employs TRBV7-6 and TRBJ2-5; 9 bases are shared with TRBD2. Trimming cost V 5 bases and J 6 bases; bases outside gene matches: 7. The CDR3 contains 14 residues. Germline CDR1 is SGHVS and CDR2 is FNYEAQ. The CDR3 loop is CASSEDSGGKTQYF. CDR3 bases: TGTGCCAGCAGCGAGGATAGCGGGGGAAAGACCCAGTACTTC.

The chain carries TRBV7-9 and TRBJ1-1, with D unresolved. The length of the CDR3 is 13 residues. The V and J ends lost 1 base and 0 bases respectively, with 3 bases between them. CDR1 and CDR2 from the germline V gene are SEHNR and FQNEAQ (reference sequence). The DNA for the CDR3 is TGTGCCAGCAGCTTAGTCTTGAACACTGAAGCTTTCTTT. Translating it yields CASSLVLNTEAFF. Combining the CDR3 with reference TRBV7-9 and TRBJ1-1 gives the whole variable domain DTGVSQNPRHKITKRGQNVTFRCDPISEHNRLYWYRQTLGQGPEFLTYFQNEAQLEKSRLLSDRFSAERPKGSFSTLEIQRTEQGDSAMYLCASSLVLNTEAFFGQGTRLTVV.

The chain carries TRBV23-1 and TRBJ2-5; D is perhaps TRBD1 (5 bases). TRBV23-1 is marked as an open reading frame, function uncertain. V was trimmed by 5 bases and J by 9 bases, leaving 19 bases between them. The CDR3 length is 14 residues. CDR3 sequence: CASSYYDSPGAQYF. DNA for the CDR3: TGCGCCAGCAGTTATTACGACAGTCCTGGGGCCCAGTACTTC.

The chain uses TRBV4-1 and TRBJ2-3; 12 positions match TRBD2. Trimming took 3 bases from V and 4 from J; bases not matched to a gene: 14. CDR1 MGHRA and CDR2 YSYEKL come from the germline V gene. The CDR3 runs to 19 residues. The CDR3 nucleotides are TGCGCCAGCAGCCAGGATCCTCATCGGACTAGCGGGGTGGCAGATACGCAGTATTTT. It is translated as CASSQDPHRTSGVADTQYF.

The chain joins TRBV18 to TRBJ1-3; possible D gene TRBD1, 6 bases. Germline assignment: CDR1 KGHSH and CDR2 LQKENI. The CDR3 totals 16 residues. With 3 bases removed from V and 3 bases from J, the gap between germline ends came to 15 bases. The CDR3 nucleotides read TGTGCCAGCTCACCGTCGCAGGGGCATGGTGGAAACACCATATATTTT. Protein: CASSPSQGHGGNTIYF.

This clone was observed a single time. The chain links TRBV7-2 to TRBJ2-7; weak D call: TRBD2 (7 bases). Germline CDR1 and CDR2: SGHTA and FQGNSA. The V and J ends lost 2 bases and 4 bases respectively, with 15 bases between them. There are 15 residues in the CDR3. CDR3 protein: CASSLYGGRLYEQYF. CDR3 sequence (DNA): TGTGCCAGCAGCTTATACGGGGGGCGTCTATACGAGCAGTACTTC.

The CDR3 DNA reads as TGTGCCAGCAGTCCTCAATCCGGGACAGCTACCAAGTGGGGGGAGCTGTTTTTT. This gives the protein CASSPQSGTATKWGELFF. The chain recombines TRBV27 with TRBJ2-2, with 7 bases lining up with TRBD1. V shed 5 bases, J shed 8 bases, and the junction held 20 bases outside the gene matches. The CDR3 length is 18 residues. The germline gives CDR1 MNHEY, CDR2 SMNVEV (reference sequence).

J is TRBJ2-7 and V is TRBV7-9; the D gene is possibly TRBD1 (7 bases). Germline loops: CDR1 SEHNR, CDR2 FQNEAQ (reference sequence). Trimming removed 5 bases at V and 5 bases at J, with 19 bases between. The CDR3 covers 15 residues. CDR3 protein: CASSDGTGEADEQYF. DNA of the CDR3: TGTGCCAGCAGCGACGGTACAGGGGAGGCGGACGAGCAGTACTTC. Drawing the rest from reference TRBV7-9 and TRBJ2-7, the complete variable domain is DTGVSQNPRHKITKRGQNVTFRCDPISEHNRLYWYRQTLGQGPEFLTYFQNEAQLEKSRLLSDRFSAERPKGSFSTLEIQRTEQGDSAMYLCASSDGTGEADEQYFGPGTRLTVT.

The rearrangement uses TRBV7-9 and TRBJ2-5; possible D gene TRBD2, 7 bases. V was pared by 6 bases and J by 11 bases, with 22 bases between. CDR1 is SEHNR and CDR2 is FQNEAQ in the germline V gene (reference sequence). The CDR3 consists of 14 residues. The DNA for the CDR3 is TGTGCCAGCAGTCCAGTGGGGGGGCCGAGGGAGCAGTACTTC. This encodes CASSPVGGPREQYF. Drawing the rest from reference TRBV7-9 and TRBJ2-5, the complete variable domain is DTGVSQNPRHKITKRGQNVTFRCDPISEHNRLYWYRQTLGQGPEFLTYFQNEAQLEKSRLLSDRFSAERPKGSFSTLEIQRTEQGDSAMYLCASSPVGGPREQYFGPGTRLLVL.

The chain is built from TRBV7-9 and TRBJ2-3; no firm D call. This CDR3 has 14 residues. With 5 bases removed from V and 3 bases from J, the gap between germline ends came to 12 bases. Germline loops: CDR1 SEHNR, CDR2 FQNEAQ (reference sequence). Here the CDR3 DNA reads TGTGCCAGCAGCCCATACAGTGGGACAGATACGCAGTATTTT. Translating it yields CASSPYSGTDTQYF.

The chain carries TRBV6-1 and TRBJ1-2; 8 nucleotides agree with TRBD1. With 6 bases clipped from V and 4 bases from J, the junction kept 4 bases outside the gene matches. The CDR3 sequence is 13 residues long. CDR1 and CDR2 (germline): MNHNS, SASEGT. CDR3 loop: CASSLQGGYGYTF. In DNA, the CDR3 is TGTGCCAGCAGCCTACAGGGGGGCTATGGCTACACCTTC.

This clone has just a few counts. The gene calls are TRBV11-1 and TRBJ2-1, with D uncertain. From germline, CDR1 is SGHAT and CDR2 FQDESV (reference sequence). Between the trimmed V and J ends, which lost 1 base and 7 bases, there was a span of 8 bases. The CDR3 is 13 residues long. The CDR3 nucleotides read TGTGCCAGCAGCTTAGATGCTAGGAATGAGCAGTTCTTC. Protein: CASSLDARNEQFF.

This clone came up once. This chain connects TRBV7-2 to TRBJ1-5; D is unclear. The CDR3 has 15 residues. The V and J ends lost 1 base and 6 bases respectively, with 13 bases between them. Germline V gene sequence: CDR1 SGHTA, CDR2 FQGNSA. The chain's CDR3 is CASSLEGSGAQPQHF. For the CDR3, the DNA is TGTGCCAGCAGCTTAGAGGGCAGCGGAGCTCAGCCCCAGCATTTT. The variable domain in full, completed from reference TRBV7-2 and TRBJ1-5, reads GAGVSQSPSNKVTEKGKDVELRCDPISGHTALYWYRQSLGQGLEFLIYFQGNSAPDKSGLPSDRFSAERTGGSVSTLTIQRTQQEDSAVYLCASSLEGSGAQPQHFGDGTRLSIL.

The chain recombines TRBV2 with TRBJ1-2; D not certain. This CDR3 region has 12 residues. Trimming pared 3 bases from V and 9 bases from J, leaving 11 bases between. Germline V gives CDR1 SNHLY, CDR2 FYNNEI. The CDR3 nucleotides are TGTGCCAGCAGTGACAGCCCGCGGAGCTACACCTTC. It encodes CASSDSPRSYTF.

This clone was observed a few times. The CDR3, as DNA: TGCGCCAGCAGCTTGGGGGACAAGACCTATGGCTACACCTTC. Protein product: CASSLGDKTYGYTF. The chain has TRBV5-1 and TRBJ1-2; tentative D call: TRBD1 (6 bases). Deletions cut 0 bases from V and 4 bases from J, with 10 bases between. The CDR3 has 14 residues. Germline CDR1 SGHRS, CDR2 YFSETQ.

This chain joins TRBV7-2 and TRBJ2-2; D might be TRBD1 (6 bases). CDR3 length equals 15 residues. The germline V gene has CDR1 SGHTA and CDR2 FQGNSA. Trimming took 5 bases from V and 0 from J, leaving 10 bases between them. CDR3 in DNA: TGTGCCAGCAGCCGACAGGACGCGAACACCGGGGAGCTGTTTTTT. The encoded protein is CASSRQDANTGELFF.